The sequence of this T cell receptor (beta chain) was determined in a study of blood T cells in healthy people across ages (dated by TCRdb to 2013 to 2016). With respect to the entire study: In model experiments, template switching captured roughly one uniquely barcoded TCR beta cDNA molecule for every two T cells. The study measured age-related changes in TCR beta repertoire diversity using deep sequencing normalized with unique cDNA molecular identifiers. Donors were grouped into four age groups: young (average roughly 17 years), middle-aged (under 40), aged (around 60) and long-lived (about 89). To avoid experimental bias, donors of different ages were spread randomly across the sequencing lanes. Two additional independent replicas of 1 million unique cDNA reads from the same blood draw were analyzed for two donors (one aged 18 to 29 and one aged 80 or older).

CDR1 is given as LNHNV and CDR2 as YYDKDF, both from the germline V gene (reference sequence). The CDR3, cysteine through phenylalanine, is 14 amino acids long. Only CDR3 DNA remains: 42 bases, in frame from the first base. V is trimmed back by 4 bases and J by 7 bases, and the junction contains 6 bases that no gene match accounts for. The 39 donors, aged 6 to 90 years, were systemically healthy Caucasian individuals from Russia. Each donor gave 8 to 10 milliliters of peripheral blood, collected into EDTA-treated Vacutainer tubes. Ficoll-Paque density-gradient centrifugation was used to isolate PBMCs, with at least 7 million obtained per sample. Total RNA was extracted from PBMCs with Trizol reagent, with at least 5 micrograms obtained per sample. For every donor, an aliquot of PBMCs went through flow cytometry to measure the percentages of naive CD45RAhigh/CD27high T cells. Regarding this clonotype: The antigen this receptor binds is unknown. Base-call qualities are not available, and no considerably larger clone is one nucleotide away.

Study-wide conclusions, independent of this receptor: A strong correlation was found between observed TCR beta diversity and the percentage of naive T cells measured by flow cytometry. As age increased, observed TCR beta diversity per million T cells dropped in a roughly linear way, and a significant reduction was already evident by age 40. Because donor CMV infection status was unknown, age-related changes in expanded clonotypes were potentially confounded. Compared with the aged group, the long-lived group had more naive CD4+ T cells, fewer expanded clones and increased TCR diversity, a pattern suggesting age selection. Estimates of total diversity from one million sequenced T cells were regarded as lower bounds and underestimates. Because profiling used bulk unsorted PBMCs, naive and antigen-experienced compartments could not be compared conclusively.

To prepare the library, 5' RACE was applied. Sequencer: Illumina HiSeq 2500. A second PCR of about 7 to 12 cycles was performed with a sample-barcoded 5' primer and a J-beta primer mix. A template-switch 5' adaptor carrying 12 random nucleotides introduced a unique molecular identifier onto each TCR beta cDNA molecule. Each sample yielded at least 2.5 million CDR3-containing paired-end reads. All of the RNA was converted into first-strand cDNA using the Mint cDNA synthesis kit, with a TRBC-specific oligonucleotide serving as the primer. After uracil-DNA glycosylase treatment, a first 18-cycle PCR used universal primers M1SS and BC2_uni_R on all cDNA. As for the original processing: For normalization, 1 million high-quality reads were randomly selected from each sample, with every read carrying a distinct molecular identifier. Instead of being binned into consensus sequences, reads that shared molecular identifiers were thrown out. MiTCR, run with a Q25 quality threshold and the strictest error-elimination algorithm, handled CDR3 identification, clonotype clustering and error correction. A nonparametric unseen species model with Euler transformation was used to estimate lower-bound total TCR beta diversity. TCRdb took the public reads, trimmed them with fastp at Q25, ran MiXCR for clone calling and kept in-frame beta chains. Rows merge per CDR3 protein into single entries with the most common DNA and genes. The V and J calls, along with clone size, are taken from TCRdb and not from the paper's own processing. In this sample the table shows over 1.5 million distinct CDR3 sequences, 49% of which occur a single time. Clones ranked in the top ten supply less than 2.5% of the sample.

Sequencing was performed on blood. The chain links TRBV15 with TRBJ2-1; TRBD2 agrees with 8 junctional bases. The receptor was derived from a woman aged 40-49 years in good health. The sequence in DNA is TGTGCCACCAGCACACGGGGGGGCCTTAATGAGCAGTTCTTC. Its translation is CATSTRGGLNEQFF.